The entry below gives a single T cell receptor beta chain sequence along with its context. Its cognate antigen has yet to be identified. The sample belongs to a study of T cells expressing NK-cell markers (TCRdb year 2020). A note on the overall study: TCR beta-chain repertoires were profiled in sorted CD3+CD56+NKG2C+, CD3+CD56+NKG2C- and CD3+CD56-NKG2C+ T-cell subsets from several donors. Seven of the eight sequenced donors were HCMV-seropositive and one was HCMV-seronegative. The eight sequenced donors were randomly selected healthy volunteers, three men and five women. Sequencing of the libraries produced 2 x 150 bp reads on Illumina HiSeq 2000/2500, MiSeq or NextSeq.

Sequencing used an Illumina HiSeq 2000. TCR beta cDNA libraries were made by 5'RACE template switching that added a universal primer site and unique molecular identifiers. Priming for cDNA synthesis came from the TCR beta constant segment, and two successive PCR amplification steps followed. The published analysis was carried out like this. Reads were demultiplexed and grouped by UMI with MIGEC, and clonotypes were assembled and quantified with MiTCR. To exclude erroneous sequences, any TCR cDNA sequence not supported by at least two reads was discarded. The tcR package was used for downstream repertoire analysis, with clonotypes matched between fractions based on CDR3 nucleotide sequence plus V segment. VDJmatch was used to annotate antigen specificity against VDJdb, with one amino acid substitution in CDR3 permitted. Following reprocessing of the reads by TCRdb, the data hold one row per CDR3 protein sequence and no DNA is available. What appears here as the V and J calls and clone size reflects TCRdb's work, not the paper's. This sample's table has entries for some 440,000 distinct CDR3 sequences. The top ten constitute about 1.5% of the sample.

To determine HCMV serostatus, a commercial ELISA kit was used to detect HCMV-specific IgG in serum. Ficoll density gradient centrifugation was used to isolate peripheral blood mononuclear cells from blood. The germline V gene (reference sequence) supplies CDR1 GTSNPN and CDR2 SVGIG. Measured from the cysteine to the phenylalanine, the CDR3 is 15 residues long. The DNA sequence is not available. Paper-wide results and their limitations: Those dominant clonotypes were again the most abundant among CD3+CD56-NKG2C+ cells in a handful of donors, at about 25-60.1%. Whether the expanded NKG2C-expressing T cell clones were specific for HCMV antigens remained unclear. For several donors, the dominant CD3+CD56+NKG2C+ clonotypes were among the top 10 CD8+ clonotypes and accounted for roughly 1.0-7.5% of CD8+ T cells.

This sequence was found in a woman between 50 and 59 years old in good health. Donor details come from another sample of the same person, matched by shared clones. Sequencing was done on a sample of blood T cells: a sorted CD56 or NKG2C T cell subset, CD4+ or CD8+ T cells, or bulk PBMC T cells (not recorded which). The chain joins TRBV30 to TRBJ1-2; absent DNA, TCRdb's TRBD1 call cannot be checked. The CDR3 corresponds to CAWSVPRQGGDGYTF. Extended through the reference TRBV30 and TRBJ1-2 proteins, this CDR3 yields the full variable domain: SQTIHQWPATLVQPVGSPLSLECTVEGTSNPNLYWYRQAAGRGLQLLFYSVGIGQISSEVPQNLSASRPQDRQFILSSKKLLLSDSGFYLCAWSVPRQGGDGYTFGSGTRLTVV.